The 10 T cell receptor beta chains presented below share a single source sample, sequenced in a study of regulatory T cells in long-lasting Graves disease. Stated time point: persistent/refractory GD, antithyroid drugs over 5 years with positive TRAb. PBMC-extracted RNA yielded the TCR library. In building TCR beta libraries, iRepertoire HTBI primers were used together with Arm-PCR of CDR3 regions. TCRdb used MiXCR to reprocess the multiplex PCR reads, holding one entry per CDR3 protein. The sample lists about 660,000 distinct CDR3 sequences, about 32% occurring once. The material sequenced was peripheral blood mononuclear cells (PBMCs), taken when the disease was refractory, from a patient treated with antithyroid drugs. These receptors all come from a female donor with Graves disease.

This clonotype was seen a handful of times. The germline gene is not matched at one end of the junction; a read error may be the cause. This chain links TRBV6-1 with TRBJ2-7; D is ambiguous. CDR3 size: 10 residues. Germline V gene data show CDR1 as MNHNS and CDR2 as SASEGT. This chain's CDR3 is CASSALDQAF. In nucleotides, the CDR3 is TGTGCCAGCAGCGCCCTGGACCAGGCCTTC.

There are many counts of this clonotype. The rearrangement uses TRBV27 and TRBJ1-2; D is uncertain. Germline CDR1 is MNHEY and CDR2 is SMNVEV (reference sequence). V lost 6 bases to trimming and J lost 2 bases, with 10 bases between them. The CDR3 has 13 residues. Here the CDR3 reads CASRADGNYGYTF. The CDR3 nucleotides are TGTGCCAGCAGAGCTGACGGAAACTATGGCTACACCTTC.

This clonotype was recorded at least ten times. The rearrangement joins TRBV11-2 to TRBJ2-2; 11 positions match TRBD1. The CDR3 runs 15 residues. From germline, CDR1 is SGHAT and CDR2 FQNNGV. V was clipped by 7 bases and J by 5 bases; unmatched bases: 6. CDR3 in amino acids: CASTVGQGGTGELFF. CDR3 bases: TGTGCCAGCACCGTGGGACAGGGGGGAACCGGGGAGCTGTTTTTT.

CDR3 in DNA: TGTGCCTGGACATCGGGACAGGGGCCCACTGAAGCTTTCTTT. Amino acids: CAWTSGQGPTEAFF. The chain employs TRBV30 and TRBJ1-1, with 10 positions matching TRBD1. Unmatched junction bases numbered 6, after V lost 4 bases and J lost 4 bases. This CDR3 has 14 amino acids. Germline-derived CDR1 and CDR2 are GTSNPN and SVGIG (reference sequence).

The chain carries TRBV24-1 and TRBJ1-5; D unclear. The germline V gene has CDR1 KGHDR and CDR2 SFDVKD. The CDR3 consists of 13 residues. The V gene lost 8 bases and the J gene lost 2 bases, with 9 bases spanning the gap. The CDR3, as DNA: TGTGCCACCACCGGTGGGGGCAATCAGCCCCAGCATTTT. Amino acid sequence: CATTGGGNQPQHF.

The chain links TRBV28 to TRBJ1-6, with 10 bases aligning to TRBD1. This CDR3 spans 15 amino acids. In germline, CDR1 is MDHEN, CDR2 SYDVKM. V dropped 2 bases and J dropped 7; count of bases not matched to a gene: 2. The chain's CDR3 is CASSLDRGQNSPLHF. CDR3 DNA: TGTGCCAGCAGTTTAGACAGGGGGCAAAATTCACCCCTCCACTTT. The full variable domain, rest sourced from reference TRBV28 and TRBJ1-6, is DVKVTQSSRYLVKRTGEKVFLECVQDMDHENMFWYRQDPGLGLRLIYFSYDVKMKEKGDIPEGYSVSREKKERFSLILESASTNQTSMYLCASSLDRGQNSPLHFGNGTRLTVT.

This clonotype was observed a handful of times. This rearrangement joins TRBV30 to TRBJ2-7; possibly TRBD1 or TRBD2 for D (5 bases each). Germline V gene lookup returns CDR1 GTSNPN and CDR2 SVGIG (reference sequence). The CDR3 is 13 residues long. The V and J ends lost 1 base and 4 bases respectively, with 11 bases between them. The CDR3 loop reads CAWSEGRYYEQYF. In nucleotides, the CDR3 is TGTGCCTGGAGTGAGGGACGCTATTACGAGCAGTACTTC.

The gene calls are TRBV5-4 and TRBJ1-2; D not resolved. Trimming took 1 base from V and 6 from J, leaving 16 bases between them. Germline CDR1 reads SGHNT; CDR2 reads YYREEE (reference sequence). The CDR3 consists of 15 residues. The CDR3 bases are TGTGCCAGCAGCTTGCCCCACAAGACGTCGGATGGCTACACCTTC. It codes for CASSLPHKTSDGYTF.

The rearrangement uses TRBV20-1 and TRBJ1-3, with D possibly being TRBD1 (5 bases). This CDR3 region has 14 residues. V was trimmed by 5 bases and J by 0 bases, leaving 11 bases between them. Germline-derived CDR1 and CDR2 are DFQATT and SNEGSKA (reference sequence). CDR3 region: CSAPPGPSGNTIYF. The CDR3 DNA is TGCAGTGCTCCGCCGGGGCCCTCTGGAAACACCATATATTTT.

The rearrangement links TRBV14 to TRBJ1-3; D ambiguous. The CDR3 is made up of 14 amino acids. CDR1 is SGHDN and CDR2 is FVKESK in the germline V gene. Trimming pared 1 base from V and 0 bases from J, leaving 4 bases between. The CDR3 sequence: CASSQVYSGNTIYF. The CDR3 DNA follows: TGTGCCAGCAGCCAAGTGTACTCTGGAAACACCATATATTTT.